These 15 T cell receptor beta chains were all obtained from the same sample, sequenced in a study of OX40 agonist ivuxolimab in advanced cancers. The library relied on the immunoSEQ multiplex PCR assay. What TCRdb holds here is the immuneACCESS table cut down to in-frame rearrangements. Part of the clones is not present; checked against another copy, under half of the missing clones reflect an unresolved V gene, and the others are unexplained. Counted in this sample were 65,000 to 85,000 clones; around 89% of them appeared once. The ten largest account for about 9.1% of the sample. The sequenced sample was CD4+ or CD8+ T cells sorted from blood, obtained in a trial of the OX40 agonist ivuxolimab. These receptors were obtained from an adult with an advanced solid tumor such as melanoma, head and neck, liver or kidney cancer.

The CDR3 sequence: CSARVGQGSSEQYF. The CDR3 DNA sequence: TGCAGCGCCAGGGTGGGACAGGGGTCGTCCGAGCAGTACTTC. This chain links TRBV29-1 with TRBJ2-7; 10 positions match TRBD1. J was trimmed by 6 bases and V by 7 bases; bases with no gene match: 12. Germline V gene sequence: CDR1 SQVTM, CDR2 ANQGSEA. CDR3 size: 14 residues.

The chain recombines TRBV29-1 with TRBJ2-3; D not resolved. Germline assignment: CDR1 SQVTM and CDR2 ANQGSEA. The V and J ends lost 3 bases and 6 bases respectively, with 19 bases between them. This CDR3 spans 15 amino acids. As DNA, the CDR3 is TGCAGCGTTGACGACCCCCTCGGGTCCTATGATACGCAGTATTTT. This codes for CSVDDPLGSYDTQYF.

This chain joins TRBV6-1 and TRBJ2-1; D assignment may be TRBD1 or TRBD2 (5 bases each). With 2 bases removed from V and 4 bases from J, the gap between germline ends came to 12 bases. Germline-derived CDR1 and CDR2 are MNHNS and SASEGT. This CDR3 spans 15 amino acids. The CDR3 here is CASSERGEVYNEQFF. The CDR3 region has the DNA TGTGCCAGCAGTGAACGGGGCGAGGTTTACAATGAGCAGTTCTTC.

CDR3 loop: CASSPHPGPGNTIYF. CDR3 DNA sequence: TGTGCCAGCAGCCCGCATCCAGGGCCTGGAAACACCATATATTTT. The gene calls are TRBV7-9 and TRBJ1-3; the D gene is possibly TRBD1 (5 bases). V shed 5 bases and J shed 2 bases, with 13 bases lying between them. CDR3 size: 15 residues. Germline CDR1 is SEHNR and CDR2 is FQNEAQ (reference sequence).

The V and J genes are TRBV5-6 and TRBJ1-6, with D perhaps matching TRBD1 (6 bases). The CDR3 sequence is 16 residues long. V was clipped by 4 bases and J by 5 bases, with 16 bases between them. Germline CDR1 and CDR2: SGHDT and YYEEEE. Here the CDR3 DNA reads TGTGCCAGCAGCGAACAGGGCGCCCTGGATAATTCACCCCTCCACTTT. It specifies CASSEQGALDNSPLHF.

The genes are TRBV11-1 and TRBJ1-1; D remains ambiguous. The CDR3 contains 16 residues. The ends were cut back, 5 bases at V and 0 bases at J, with 16 bases in the middle. Germline values: CDR1 SGHAT, CDR2 FQDESV (reference sequence). The CDR3 protein is CASSPQLATVNTEAFF. The CDR3 region has the DNA TGTGCCAGCAGCCCCCAATTGGCGACGGTGAACACTGAAGCTTTCTTT.

V is TRBV19 and J is TRBJ2-1; 9 positions match TRBD2. CDR3 length equals 17 residues. Germline-derived CDR1 and CDR2 are LNHDA and SQIVND (reference sequence). V was pared by 6 bases and J by 2 bases, with 11 bases of the junction left unmatched. The chain's CDR3 is CASSMTSGGFPYNEQFF. Written as DNA, the CDR3 is TGTGCCAGTAGCATGACTAGCGGTGGATTCCCCTACAATGAGCAGTTCTTC.

This rearrangement joins TRBV19 to TRBJ2-7; D perhaps matches TRBD2 (5 bases). V was pared by 10 bases and J by 5 bases, with 21 bases between. Germline CDR1 LNHDA, CDR2 SQIVND (reference sequence). This CDR3 is built from 14 residues. The CDR3 DNA follows: TGTGCCACCAGTACCGCTAGCCCAAGCGACGAGCAGTACTTC. This translates into CATSTASPSDEQYF.

This chain joins TRBV6-1 and TRBJ2-5; D not resolved. Matching the DNA end better, TRBJ2-7 makes the J call doubtful. From germline, CDR1 is MNHNS and CDR2 SASEGT. This CDR3 has 13 amino acids. The CDR3 is CASSATDSYEQYF. CDR3 bases: TGTGCCAGCAGTGCGACTGATTCCTACGAGCAGTACTTC.

The J gene is TRBJ2-2, the V gene TRBV15; unclear D gene. With 3 bases removed from V and 6 bases from J, the gap between germline ends came to 14 bases. Germline CDR1 is LNHNV and CDR2 is YYDKDF (reference sequence). The length of the CDR3 is 15 residues. The CDR3 loop reads CATSRPGRGPGELFF. CDR3 coding DNA: TGTGCCACCAGCAGGCCCGGACGAGGTCCCGGGGAGCTGTTTTTT.

This sequence joins TRBV27 and TRBJ2-7; D gene unclear. The ends were cut back, 3 bases at V and 0 bases at J, with 9 bases in the middle. Germline V gene lookup returns CDR1 MNHEY and CDR2 SMNVEV (reference sequence). The CDR3 is 14 amino acids. As DNA, the CDR3 is TGTGCCAGCAGTTTCGACCCTAGCTCCTACGAGCAGTACTTC. This translates into CASSFDPSSYEQYF.

The chain combines TRBV7-6 with TRBJ2-3; 7 bases align to TRBD2. Germline CDR1 is SGHVS and CDR2 is FNYEAQ. The V segment lost 1 base and the J segment 2 bases; nucleotides outside the gene matches: 3. This CDR3 is built from 15 residues. CDR3 in amino acids: CASSLVRENTDTQYF. CDR3 DNA: TGTGCCAGCAGCTTAGTGCGGGAGAACACAGATACGCAGTATTTT. Looking up the rest from reference TRBV7-6 and TRBJ2-3 gives the full variable domain: GAGVSQSPRYKVTKRGQDVALRCDPISGHVSLYWYRQALGQGPEFLTYFNYEAQQDKSGLPNDRFSAERPEGSISTLTIQRTEQRDSAMYRCASSLVRENTDTQYFGPGTRLTVL.

Concerning this clone itself: In the same sample, other DNA sequences code for this CDR3. The chain has TRBV5-1 and TRBJ2-5; the match to TRBD2 covers 11 bases. J was trimmed by 2 bases and V by 0 bases; bases with no gene match: 3. Per the germline V gene, CDR1 is SGHRS and CDR2 is YFSETQ. CDR3 length: 16 residues. The CDR3 loop reads CASSLGSGGGQETQYF. In nucleotides, the CDR3 is TGCGCCAGCAGCTTGGGTAGCGGGGGGGGTCAAGAGACCCAGTACTTC.

V usage is TRBV10-3 and J usage is TRBJ1-1; TRBD1 aligns across 8 bases. The CDR3 sequence is 15 residues long. Unmatched junction bases numbered 8, after V lost 4 bases and J lost 4 bases. Germline V gene data show CDR1 as ENHRY and CDR2 as SYGVKD. The CDR3 DNA follows: TGTGCCATCAGTGGACAGGGGCGATGGGGCACTGAAGCTTTCTTT. It is translated as CAISGQGRWGTEAFF.

The chain carries TRBV18 and TRBJ2-3; the D is unclear. Germline V gene sequence: CDR1 KGHSH, CDR2 LQKENI. The CDR3 sequence is 13 residues long. The V gene lost 3 bases and the J gene lost 2 bases, with 6 bases spanning the gap. Here the CDR3 DNA reads TGTGCCAGCTCACCGACATTCACAGATACGCAGTATTTT. Translation: CASSPTFTDTQYF. The variable domain in full, with the rest retrieved from reference TRBV18 and TRBJ2-3, is NAGVMQNPRHLVRRRGQEARLRCSPMKGHSHVYWYRQLPEEGLKFMVYLQKENIIDESGMPKERFSAEFPKEGPSILRIQQVVRGDSAAYFCASSPTFTDTQYFGPGTRLTVL.